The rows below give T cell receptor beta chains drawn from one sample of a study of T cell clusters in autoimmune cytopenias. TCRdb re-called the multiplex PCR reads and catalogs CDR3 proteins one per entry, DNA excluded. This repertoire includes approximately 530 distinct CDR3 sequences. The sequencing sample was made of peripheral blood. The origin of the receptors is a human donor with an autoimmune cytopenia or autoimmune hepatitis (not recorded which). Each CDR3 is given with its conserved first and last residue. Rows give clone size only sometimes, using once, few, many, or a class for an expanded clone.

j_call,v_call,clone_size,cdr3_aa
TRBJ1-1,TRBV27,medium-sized,CASSFGQGYDTEAFF
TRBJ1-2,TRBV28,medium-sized,CASSSTGGVYGYTF
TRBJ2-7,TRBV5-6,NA,CASSQDSGLAGAIYEQYF
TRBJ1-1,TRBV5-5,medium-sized,CASTFEGDTEAFF
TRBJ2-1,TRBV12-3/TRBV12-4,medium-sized,CASSYERGGPNEQFF
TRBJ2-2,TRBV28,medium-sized,CASSLSGASTGELFF
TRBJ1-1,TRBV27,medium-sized,CASSLSGGGTEAFF
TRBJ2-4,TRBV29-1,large,CSVGSQLAKNIQYF
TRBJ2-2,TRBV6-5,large,CASSPAGSGELFF
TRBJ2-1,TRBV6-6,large,CASSYSDTYNEQFF
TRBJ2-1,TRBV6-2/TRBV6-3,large,CASSYLAGTYNEQFF
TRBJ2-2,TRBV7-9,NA,CASSPGLAGLGGTGELFF
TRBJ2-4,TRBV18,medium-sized,CASSPQNPSIQYF
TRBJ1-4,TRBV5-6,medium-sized,CASSGEDSYNEKLFF
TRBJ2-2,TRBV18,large,CASSPTGAVSGELFF